Following are 32 T cell receptor beta chains from one sample sequenced in a study of breast tumors, draining lymph nodes, adjacent tissues. Axillary draining lymph nodes of breast cancer patients supplied the node samples. TCRdb used MiXCR to reprocess the multiplex PCR reads, holding one entry per CDR3 protein. The repertoire includes some 250,000 distinct CDR3 sequences, around 35% of them detected once, and 3% to 4% sits in the top ten. Sequencing was performed on axillary lymph node tissue. These receptors came from a female donor with breast cancer. Some clones in this sample may be carry-over from other donors' samples.

The gene calls are TRBV5-8 and TRBJ2-2; 8 bases line up with TRBD1. Germline CDR1 and CDR2: SGHTS and YDEGEE. After removal of 3 bases from V and 2 bases from J, the junction contained 12 bases not matched to a gene. The CDR3 covers 18 residues. CDR3 in amino acids: CASSYVRGPIFNTGELFF. The CDR3 region has the DNA TGTGCCAGCAGCTATGTCAGGGGGCCAATATTTAACACCGGGGAGCTGTTTTTT.

This clonotype has just one count. Germline is not matched at one junction end, which may reflect a read error. V gene TRBV2 combines with J gene TRBJ2-3; 10 bases map to TRBD1. Germline V CDR1 and CDR2: SNHLY, FYNNEI. The CDR3 totals 16 residues. CDR3 nucleotide sequence: TGTGCCAGCAGTGCAACGACAGGGGGCGCCACAGATAGGCAGTATTTC. Its translation: CASSATTGGATDRQYF.

On this clonotype: A much larger clone is a single base away; this may be a read error. The CDR3 does not close with the conserved phenylalanine or tryptophan, likely indicating a read error. V is TRBV19 and J is TRBJ2-1, with 10 bases fitting TRBD1. Germline loops: CDR1 LNHDA, CDR2 SQIVND (reference sequence). There are 16 residues in the CDR3. V lost 3 bases to trimming and J lost 2 bases; unmatched junction nucleotides: 4. CDR3 DNA: TGTGCCAGTAGTATGAGCGGGACAGGGGCCTACAATGAGCAGTTCTCC. Its protein product is CASSMSGTGAYNEQFS.

This clonotype has only one observation. CDR3 coding DNA: TGTGCCAGCAGCGTAGATGGGGGCTTAACTAATGAAAAACTGTTTTTT. It codes for CASSVDGGLTNEKLFF. The genes are TRBV9 and TRBJ1-4, with D possibly being TRBD1 (6 bases). The CDR3 consists of 16 residues. Germline CDR1 is SGDLS and CDR2 is YYNGEE. Trimming cost V 0 bases and J 1 base, with 10 bases left between them.

This clonotype was seen at least ten times. The chain has TRBV6-6 and TRBJ1-2, with TRBD1 as a possible D gene (6 bases). V lost 2 bases and J 4 bases, leaving 14 bases between the germline ends. Germline-derived CDR1 and CDR2 are MNHNY and SVGAGI (reference sequence). The CDR3 runs to 15 residues. CDR3 protein: CASSYRPDRGYGYTF. CDR3 sequence (DNA): TGTGCCAGCAGTTACCGCCCGGACAGAGGCTATGGCTACACCTTC.

This clonotype was seen ten or more times. V is TRBV24-1 and J is TRBJ2-3; D perhaps matches TRBD1 (5 bases). This CDR3 contains 13 residues. Germline V gene data show CDR1 as KGHDR and CDR2 as SFDVKD. With 3 bases removed from V and 8 bases from J, the gap between germline ends came to 11 bases. The CDR3, as DNA: TGTGCCACCAGTGATCTGGGGCAGGTTACGCAGTATTTT. This translates into CATSDLGQVTQYF.

There are many counts of this clonotype. CDR3 bases: TGTGCCACCAGCAGCGATGGACGAAACACCATATATTTT. This gives the protein CATSSDGRNTIYF. The chain carries TRBV15 and TRBJ1-3; D remains ambiguous. Germline V lookup: CDR1 LNHNV, CDR2 YYDKDF (reference sequence). The V gene lost 3 bases and the J gene lost 5 bases, with 8 bases spanning the gap. The length of the CDR3 is 13 residues.

This clonotype has just a few counts. The V gene is TRBV5-1, the J gene TRBJ2-5; a possible D gene is TRBD1 (5 bases). The CDR3 contains 14 residues. The ends were cut back, 4 bases at V and 5 bases at J, with 15 bases in the middle. Germline loops: CDR1 SGHRS, CDR2 YFSETQ. CDR3 loop: CASSAQGGGETQYF. DNA for the CDR3: TGCGCCAGCAGCGCGCAGGGTGGCGGCGAGACCCAGTACTTC.

This clonotype was seen only a few times. An end of the junction does not agree with germline; a read error may underlie this. The chain combines TRBV7-2 with TRBJ2-1; D is perhaps TRBD2 (6 bases). Germline V gene sequence: CDR1 SGHTA, CDR2 FQGNSA. The CDR3 has 15 amino acids. The CDR3 reads CASSVAGTPYNEQLF. The CDR3 DNA reads as TGTGCCAGCAGCGTCGCCGGGACTCCATACAATGAGCAGCTCTTC.

The V and J genes are TRBV6-1 and TRBJ2-2; D is possibly TRBD2 (5 bases). CDR1 is MNHNS and CDR2 is SASEGT in the germline V gene. This CDR3 is 14 amino acids long. V lost 6 bases to trimming and J lost 1 base, with 9 bases between them. The CDR3 DNA reads as TGTGCCAGCAGGGAGCGGAGGAACACCGGGGAGCTGTTTTTT. Amino acid sequence: CASRERRNTGELFF.

This clonotype was counted at least ten times. This chain connects TRBV4-1 to TRBJ1-2; D may be TRBD1 (5 bases). The CDR3 totals 15 residues. V lost 4 bases and J 4 bases, leaving 16 bases between the germline ends. CDR1 and CDR2 from the germline V gene are MGHRA and YSYEKL. The CDR3 sequence: CASSPHAQGSYGYTF. The CDR3 bases are TGCGCCAGCAGCCCCCACGCGCAGGGATCCTATGGCTACACCTTC.

J is TRBJ2-1 and V is TRBV29-1, with 11 bases that match TRBD2. Germline trimming cut 4 bases from V and 7 bases from J; bases unmatched to any gene: 3. CDR1 SQVTM and CDR2 ANQGSEA come from the germline V gene. The CDR3 loop spans 13 amino acids. The CDR3 sequence is CSVGSGRVNEQFF. The CDR3 DNA reads as TGCAGCGTTGGTAGCGGGAGGGTAAATGAGCAGTTCTTC.

J is TRBJ1-5 and V is TRBV6-2 or TRBV6-3; 10 bases map to TRBD1. V was pared by 5 bases and J by 5 bases, with 15 bases of the junction left unmatched. Germline lookup yields CDR1 MNHEY and CDR2 SVGEGT. CDR3 length: 18 residues. CDR3 coding DNA: TGTGCCAGCAGTCGCTTTTGGGACAGGGGTGCGCGGCATCAGCCCCAGCATTTT. Translation gives CASSRFWDRGARHQPQHF.

This clonotype was recorded at least ten times. This chain joins TRBV12-3 or TRBV12-4 and TRBJ2-3, with 12 bases fitting TRBD2. The CDR3 spans 16 residues. V trimming: 7 bases; J trimming: 5 bases; junction bases outside the gene matches: 10. CDR3 region: CASTPLAGGPKDTQYF. In nucleotides, the CDR3 is TGTGCCAGCACCCCCCTAGCGGGGGGGCCTAAAGATACGCAGTATTTT.

This clonotype showed up many times. At one end, the junction sequence differs from germline, possibly due to a read error. The V and J genes are TRBV6-5 and TRBJ1-2; D remains unclear. From germline, CDR1 is MNHEY and CDR2 SVGAGI. This CDR3 has 15 residues. CDR3 residues: CASSHSGSLNYGYTF. The CDR3 DNA reads as TGTGCCAGCAGTCACTCGGGCAGCCTCAACTATGGCTACACCTTC.

As regards this clonotype: This is likely a read error, given that the CDR3 carries no conserved phenylalanine or tryptophan at its end. The limits of the CDR3 on the DNA are not certain, so only TCRdb's listed CDR3 is given. V usage is TRBV7-2 and J usage is TRBJ1-3. Germline V CDR1 and CDR2: SGHTA, FQGNSA. The CDR3 spans 8 amino acids, including both terminal residues. Here the CDR3 reads CASSPVYY.

This sequence joins TRBV29-1 and TRBJ1-5; no clear D gene. Trimming removed 7 bases at V and 5 bases at J, with 9 bases between. This CDR3 has 11 residues. Germline CDR1 SQVTM, CDR2 ANQGSEA. Here the CDR3 DNA reads TGCAGCGGGGCGGGATATCAGCCCCAGCATTTT. This gives the protein CSGAGYQPQHF.

This clonotype was detected only a few times. V is TRBV6-1 and J is TRBJ2-6; no definite D call. This CDR3 has 15 amino acids. The germline V gene encodes CDR1 MNHNS and CDR2 SASEGT. Trimming stripped 0 bases from V and 0 bases from J, with 3 bases between. The CDR3: CASSEATSGANVLTF. The DNA for the CDR3 is TGTGCCAGCAGTGAAGCGACCTCTGGGGCCAACGTCCTGACTTTC.

This clonotype was recorded a few times. V and J are TRBV24-1 and TRBJ2-1, with TRBD2 matching 8 bases. After removal of 11 bases from V and 9 bases from J, the junction contained 20 bases not matched to a gene. Germline-derived CDR1 and CDR2 are KGHDR and SFDVKD. This CDR3 is 16 amino acids long. The CDR3 sequence is CASSSPGTGGNSEQFF. In nucleotides, the CDR3 is TGTGCCAGCTCTTCCCCCGGGACGGGGGGGAATAGTGAGCAGTTCTTC.

This clonotype was found many times. The V call is TRBV7-6, the J call TRBJ2-3; 9 positions match TRBD2. Germline CDR1 and CDR2: SGHVS and FNYEAQ. The CDR3 consists of 15 residues. After removal of 3 bases from V and 4 bases from J, the junction contained 5 bases not matched to a gene. The chain's CDR3 is CASSFRRGGPDTQYF. For the CDR3, the DNA is TGTGCCAGCAGCTTCCGGCGGGGGGGCCCAGATACGCAGTATTTT.

This clonotype has ten or more counts. The chain combines TRBV29-1 with TRBJ2-7, with a possible D match to TRBD1 (6 bases). The CDR3 contains 13 residues. Germline assignment: CDR1 SQVTM and CDR2 ANQGSEA. The V end was cut by 6 bases, the J end by 2 bases, with 14 bases between. The DNA for the CDR3 is TGCAGCGTCGCCGGGACACCGACCTACGAGCAGTACTTC. As protein: CSVAGTPTYEQYF.

V usage is TRBV24-1 and J usage is TRBJ2-1; 9 bases agree with TRBD1. Germline CDR1 reads KGHDR; CDR2 reads SFDVKD. J was trimmed by 3 bases and V by 4 bases; bases with no gene match: 6. This CDR3 comprises 16 residues. The CDR3 DNA follows: TGTGCCACCAGTGACCTCCGGGACAGGGACTACAATGAGCAGTTCTTC. It translates to CATSDLRDRDYNEQFF.

The rearrangement joins TRBV2 to TRBJ2-3; a possible D gene is TRBD2 (5 bases). Deletions cut 6 bases from V and 2 bases from J, with 9 bases between. Germline V CDR1 and CDR2: SNHLY, FYNNEI. This CDR3 has 13 residues. The CDR3 DNA reads as TGTGCCAGCAGAGTGAGGGTCACAGATACGCAGTATTTT. Translation: CASRVRVTDTQYF.

This clonotype was picked up many times. This chain links TRBV4-1 with TRBJ2-2; the match to TRBD2 covers 13 bases. This CDR3 spans 17 amino acids. Trimming took 2 bases from V and 6 from J; bases not matched to a gene: 6. Germline lookup yields CDR1 MGHRA and CDR2 YSYEKL. CDR3 sequence: CASSQSGLAGEPGELFF. The CDR3 DNA reads as TGCGCCAGCAGCCAATCTGGACTAGCGGGAGAACCCGGGGAGCTGTTTTTT.

A word on this clonotype: A much larger clone differs by one base, so this may be a read error. Because the CDR3 is missing its conserved closing phenylalanine or tryptophan, this is likely a read error. The chain has TRBV11-3 and TRBJ2-2; D might be TRBD1 (6 bases). Trimming shortened V by 2 bases and J by 5 bases, and 12 bases separated the two germline ends. The CDR3 spans 15 residues. Germline values: CDR1 SGHNT, CDR2 YENEEA. The CDR3 is CASSLLRQGTGELFS. CDR3 DNA sequence: TGTGCCAGCAGCTTACTTCGGCAGGGGACCGGGGAGCTGTTTTCT.

This sequence joins TRBV20-1 and TRBJ2-5; the match to TRBD2 covers 12 bases. The trim removed 1 base at V and 2 bases at J, leaving 2 bases unmatched. The CDR3 extends over 15 amino acids. Per germline, CDR1 DFQATT and CDR2 SNEGSKA (reference sequence). The CDR3 loop reads CSARGLAGGQETQYF. The CDR3 DNA reads TGCAGTGCTAGAGGCCTAGCGGGGGGGCAAGAGACCCAGTACTTC.

The sample holds many counts of this clonotype. CDR3 residues: CATRGQSSSTDTQYF. DNA of the CDR3: TGTGCCACCCGGGGACAGAGCTCTAGCACAGATACGCAGTATTTT. The V call is TRBV6-6, the J call TRBJ2-3; 7 bases align to TRBD1. The CDR3 runs to 15 residues. Unmatched junction bases numbered 10, after V lost 10 bases and J lost 0 bases. CDR1 is MNHNY and CDR2 is SVGAGI in the germline V gene (reference sequence).

Points on this clonotype: A much larger clone sits a single nucleotide away, making a read error possible. This chain joins TRBV5-1 and TRBJ2-1; perhaps TRBD2 as D (6 bases). This CDR3 contains 13 residues. The germline CDR1 and CDR2 sequences are SGHRS and YFSETQ. The CDR3 DNA sequence: TGCGCCAGCAGTAGGAGGGAAGGAAATGACCAGTTCTTC. Its protein product is CASSRREGNDQFF.

The chain carries TRBV29-1 and TRBJ2-7; D is possibly TRBD2 (6 bases). The V and J ends lost 8 bases and 6 bases respectively, with 23 bases between them. This CDR3 contains 14 residues. Germline CDR1 and CDR2: SQVTM and ANQGSEA. The CDR3 reads CSLERGRLFLEQYF. The CDR3 DNA follows: TGCAGCTTGGAACGGGGGAGACTATTTCTCGAGCAGTACTTC.

As concerns this clonotype: This may be a read error, as it is one base from a much larger clone. The gene calls are TRBV11-3 and TRBJ2-7; TRBD2 aligns across 7 bases. CDR1 and CDR2 (germline): SGHNT, YENEEA. The CDR3 runs to 13 residues. CDR3 residues: CAGSMSGAYEQYF. DNA for the CDR3: TGTGCCGGCAGCATGAGCGGGGCCTACGAGCAGTACTTC.

This clonotype has ten or more counts. The chain couples TRBV10-3 to TRBJ2-5, with 11 nucleotides matching TRBD2. The CDR3 is made up of 15 amino acids. Trimming at V came to 0 bases and at J to 4 bases, leaving 1 base not matched to a gene. The V gene's germline CDR1 is ENHRY and CDR2 SYGVKD. CDR3 sequence reads: CAISESLAGGETQYF. The CDR3 bases are TGTGCCATCAGTGAGTCCCTAGCGGGGGGAGAGACCCAGTACTTC.

There are a few counts of this clonotype. The chain is built from TRBV3-1 and TRBJ2-3; D gene unclear. V lost 1 base and J 1 base, leaving 12 bases between the germline ends. This CDR3 contains 16 residues. CDR1 LGHDT and CDR2 YNNKEL come from the germline V gene (reference sequence). The CDR3 bases are TGTGCCAGCAGCCAAGCCCCTCTGGTCCGCACAGATACGCAGTATTTT. It encodes CASSQAPLVRTDTQYF.